The rows below give T cell receptor beta chains drawn from one sample of a study of blood T cell repertoires in COVID-19. The protocol was immunoSEQ multiplex PCR, while the TCRdb copy is restricted to in-frame clones and leaves out a portion. The table includes 240,000 or so clones, around 84% detected once. The sequenced sample was peripheral blood. All receptors derive from a woman aged 65 to 85 with active or convalescent COVID-19. CDR3s include the opening cysteine and the closing phenylalanine or tryptophan. A D gene is named only where the DNA matches it firmly. Clone size appears in some rows only: once, few, many, or a class for an expanded clone.

v_gene	d_gene	abundance	j_gene	CDR3nt	CDR3aa
TRBV10-3	NA	NA	TRBJ1-2	TGTGCCACCAAGGAGGCAAGTGGCTACACCTTC	CATKEASGYTF
TRBV28	NA	NA	TRBJ2-5	TGTGCCAGCATCTCCAATGGCGAGACCCAGTACTTC	CASISNGETQYF
TRBV19	TRBD1	NA	TRBJ1-5	TGTGCCAGTAGCCGCGACAGGGCCCAGCCCCAGCATTTT	CASSRDRAQPQHF
TRBV10-2	NA	NA	TRBJ1-1	TGCGCCAGCCGGTGGGAGGAGGGCACTGAAGCTTTCTTT	CASRWEEGTEAFF
TRBV11-2	TRBD2	NA	TRBJ2-1	TGTGCCAGCAGCCGTCTAGCGGGGGGATCCTCCTACAATGAGCAGTTCTTC	CASSRLAGGSSYNEQFF
TRBV19	TRBD1	NA	TRBJ1-4	TGTGCCAGTACCTCTACAGGGGTTAATGAAAAACTGTTTTTT	CASTSTGVNEKLFF
TRBV3-1/TRBV3-2	TRBD1	NA	TRBJ1-4	TGTGCCAGCAGCCAGAGGACAGGGAGTCTTGAAAAACTGTTTTTT	CASSQRTGSLEKLFF
TRBV24-1	NA	NA	TRBJ1-6	TGTGCCACCAGTGACCGGACAGTAATAAATTCACCCCTCCACTTT	CATSDRTVINSPLHF
TRBV7-8	TRBD1	NA	TRBJ2-5	TGTGCCAGCAGCTTAGTAAGATCAGGGGGCGTTCAGACCCAGTACTTC	CASSLVRSGGVQTQYF
TRBV4-3	NA	few	TRBJ1-2	TGCGCCAGCAGCCCCGGCCTACAGGTAAACTATGGCTACACCTTC	CASSPGLQVNYGYTF
TRBV7-2	TRBD2	NA	TRBJ2-7	TGTGCCAGCAGCCCTGGTAGCGGGGCCGAGCAGTACTTC	CASSPGSGAEQYF
TRBV12-5	TRBD1	few	TRBJ1-3	TGTGCTAGTGGCCCTGGGACAGGGGGAAACACCATATATTTT	CASGPGTGGNTIYF
TRBV10-3	TRBD2	NA	TRBJ2-5	TGTGCCATCACTGGCGGGGGGGCCGGGGAGACCCAGTACTTC	CAITGGGAGETQYF
TRBV5-1	NA	NA	TRBJ1-3	TGCGCCAGCAGCTTGGCACACTCTGGAAACACCATATATTTT	CASSLAHSGNTIYF
TRBV19	NA	few	TRBJ1-5	TGTGCCAGTAGTATAGATCGAGGATCTAATCAGCCCCAGCATTTT	CASSIDRGSNQPQHF
TRBV2	TRBD1	NA	TRBJ1-4	TGTGCCAGCAATTCAGGGGACAGAACTAATGAAAAACTGTTTTTT	CASNSGDRTNEKLFF
TRBV27	NA	NA	TRBJ2-1	TGTGCCATCGGCTCAGGTCCCAGCTCCTACAATGAGCAGTTCTTC	CAIGSGPSSYNEQFF
TRBV18	TRBD1	once	TRBJ1-4	TGTGCCAGCTCACCAATGGTATCCGGGACAGGGGGCGAAAAACTGTTTTTT	CASSPMVSGTGGEKLFF
TRBV18	TRBD1	NA	TRBJ2-5	TGTGCCAGCGGTCCGGGACAGGGGGCAACCCAGTACTTC	CASGPGQGATQYF
TRBV5-5	NA	NA	TRBJ1-6	TGTGCCACCCTGACGAGGCCTAATTCACCCCTCCACTTT	CATLTRPNSPLHF
TRBV9	NA	NA	TRBJ2-4	TGTGCCAGCAGTACAGGGTCCCCTATTCAGTACTTC	CASSTGSPIQYF
TRBV14	TRBD1	NA	TRBJ1-2	TGTGCCAGCAGCCAGTTACAGGGGGTGTCGTCGGGTGGCTACACCTTC	CASSQLQGVSSGGYTF
TRBV5-6	NA	NA	TRBJ2-5	TGTGCCAGCAGCCTTCTCCAAGAGACCCAGTACTTC	CASSLLQETQYF
TRBV18	TRBD2	NA	TRBJ2-1	TGTGCCAGCTCACCATTAGCGGGGGTCCTTAATGAGCAGTTCTTC	CASSPLAGVLNEQFF
TRBV14	NA	once	TRBJ1-1	TGTGCCAGCAGCCAAGATCTTTTGTTGGGGAGAGCTTTCTTT	CASSQDLLLGRAFF
TRBV6-5	TRBD1	NA	TRBJ1-4	TGTGCCAGCAGTAAGACGACAGGGTATGAAGAAAAACTGTTTTTT	CASSKTTGYEEKLFF
TRBV7-2	TRBD2	NA	TRBJ2-5	TGTGCCAGCAGCTCAATAGCGGGGTGGGCAGAGACCCAGTACTTC	CASSSIAGWAETQYF
TRBV20-1	NA	NA	TRBJ2-5	TGCAGTGCTGCCAAAGCGACCCAGTACTTC	CSAAKATQYF
TRBV5-1	TRBD1	once	TRBJ1-2	TGCGCCAGCAGCTTTACAGACAGGGGGGTCTATGGCTACACCTTC	CASSFTDRGVYGYTF
TRBV7-2	NA	NA	TRBJ2-7	TGTGCCAGCAGCTTAATAGACATCTCCTACGAGCAGTACTTC	CASSLIDISYEQYF
TRBV6-5	TRBD1	NA	TRBJ1-4	TGTGCCAGCAGGGACAGGGGATATGAAAAACTGTTTTTT	CASRDRGYEKLFF
TRBV18	TRBD1	NA	TRBJ2-7	TGTGCCAGTTCCGGGACAGGGCTACTATCCGGGGACGAGCAGTACTTC	CASSGTGLLSGDEQYF
TRBV24-1	TRBD2	NA	TRBJ2-2	TGTGCCACCGGGACTAGCGGGGGGGCCGGCGGGGAGCTGTTTTTT	CATGTSGGAGGELFF
TRBV6-5	NA	NA	TRBJ1-5	TGTGCCAGCAGTTATGATCGGTCTAGCAATCAGCCCCAGCATTTT	CASSYDRSSNQPQHF
TRBV15	TRBD1	NA	TRBJ2-7	TGTGCCACCAGCAGGCCAACCGGGACAGGGACCGAGCAGTACTTC	CATSRPTGTGTEQYF
TRBV12-5	NA	NA	TRBJ1-2	TGTGCTAGTGGGGAGATCGGAGGGGGCTACACCTTC	CASGEIGGGYTF
TRBV6-6	NA	NA	TRBJ2-2	TGTGCCAGCAGAGGGGGTTACACCGGGGAGCTGTTTTTT	CASRGGYTGELFF
TRBV29-1	TRBD1	NA	TRBJ1-2	TGCAGCGTGGCCGGGACAGGGCGCGATGGCTACACCTTC	CSVAGTGRDGYTF
TRBV4-2	NA	NA	TRBJ2-7	TGTGCCAGCAGCTCACGGGCCTACGAGCAGTACTTC	CASSSRAYEQYF
TRBV9	TRBD2	NA	TRBJ2-3	TGTGCCAGCAGCACGGGACTAGCGGGGGGCCGAACAGATACGCAGTATTTT	CASSTGLAGGRTDTQYF
TRBV11-3	TRBD1	NA	TRBJ1-6	TGTGCCAGCAGCTTCACAGGGGGCCCATCACCCCTCCACTTT	CASSFTGGPSPLHF
TRBV6-1	NA	NA	TRBJ1-1	TGTGCCAGCAGTGATTTGGGCGTGAACACTGAAGCTTTCTTT	CASSDLGVNTEAFF
TRBV5-1	NA	NA	TRBJ2-3	TGCGCCAGCAGCTTGGGACAGTACTTCACAGATACGCAGTATTTT	CASSLGQYFTDTQYF
TRBV5-1	NA	NA	TRBJ1-1	TGCGCCAGCAGCTTGGGTGGGGTGGAGGCTGAAGCTTTCTTT	CASSLGGVEAEAFF
TRBV19	TRBD1	NA	TRBJ1-5	TGTGCCAGTAGTATTTGGAGGGGACAGGGGGGACAGCCCCAGCATTTT	CASSIWRGQGGQPQHF
TRBV6-4	TRBD1	NA	TRBJ1-5	TGTGCCAGCAGTGAACAGGACAGGCCCAATCAGCCCCAGCATTTT	CASSEQDRPNQPQHF
TRBV5-1	TRBD1	once	TRBJ2-1	TGCGCCAGCAGCCTCCGGGACAGCGGCTACAATGAGCAGTTCTTC	CASSLRDSGYNEQFF
TRBV5-4	NA	NA	TRBJ1-3	TGTGCCAGCAGCTTGGTCGGGAACTCTGGAAACACCATATATTTT	CASSLVGNSGNTIYF
TRBV29-1	NA	NA	TRBJ2-1	TGCAGCAGCGTAGCGGATTACAATGAGCAGTTCTTC	CSSVADYNEQFF
TRBV2	TRBD2	NA	TRBJ2-1	TGTGCCAGCAGCCCGGGACTAGCGGGCCTCTACAATGAGCAGTTCTTC	CASSPGLAGLYNEQFF